Below are 28 T cell receptor beta chains sequenced from a single sample in a study of human T cells and chemical hapten exposure. TCRdb recomputed calls from the RACE reads with MiXCR, one row per CDR3 protein. Of 80,000 to 100,000 distinct CDR3 sequences listed, about 9.6% were seen once; the top ten hold 2% to 2.5%. Specified time point: patch test 2, 6 weeks after DPC sensitization. Treatment meaning: therapeutic diphenylcyclopropenone sensitization with weekly scalp DPC. Sequencing used whole blood, obtained in connection with sensitization to the hapten diphenylcyclopropenone (DPC). The receptor set was obtained from a woman aged 40-49 years with alopecia areata. Some clones in this sample may be carry-over from other donors' samples.

About this clonotype itself: This may come from a read error, since a much larger clone is one base off. The chain joins TRBV5-1 to TRBJ2-1; 7 bases align to TRBD2. Per germline, CDR1 SGHRS and CDR2 YFSETQ. The CDR3 spans 15 residues. CDR3 in amino acids: CASSLREGSYNGQFF. The CDR3, as DNA: TGCGCCAGCAGCTTGAGGGAGGGTTCCTACAATGGGCAGTTCTTC.

The chain employs TRBV12-3 or TRBV12-4 and TRBJ2-3; 13 bases align to TRBD2. The CDR3 length is 16 residues. J was trimmed by 4 bases and V by 3 bases; bases with no gene match: 4. The CDR3 bases are TGTGCCAGCAGTTTGGGGACTAGCGGGACCTCAGATACGCAGTATTTT. Its protein is CASSLGTSGTSDTQYF.

This clonotype was seen repeatedly, ten times or more. The V gene is TRBV2, the J gene TRBJ2-7; no definite D call. The CDR3 is 11 residues long. Germline V gives CDR1 SNHLY, CDR2 FYNNEI. With 4 bases removed from V and 2 bases from J, the gap between germline ends came to 3 bases. The CDR3 bases are TGTGCCAGCAGTGCAGCCTACGAGCAGTACTTC. This encodes CASSAAYEQYF. The full variable domain, in which reference TRBV2 and TRBJ2-7 provide the parts outside the CDR3, is EPEVTQTPSHQVTQMGQEVILRCVPISNHLYFYWYRQILGQKVEFLVSFYNNEISEKSEIFDDQFSVERPDGSNFTLKIRSTKLEDSAMYFCASSAAYEQYFGPGTRLTVT.

This clonotype was counted ten times or more. In nucleotides, the CDR3 is TGTGCCAGCAGCCAAGGGGACCTGGACAGTCCAACGGCTTTCTTT. This gives the protein CASSQGDLDSPTAFF. The chain links TRBV4-2 to TRBJ1-1; a weak D match, TRBD1 (6 bases). Trimming shortened V by 1 base and J by 11 bases, and 20 bases separated the two germline ends. Per the germline V gene, CDR1 is LGHNA and CDR2 is YNFKEQ. This CDR3 is built from 15 residues.

This clonotype was detected many times. The chain carries TRBV6-5 and TRBJ1-1, with 9 bases lining up with TRBD1. Germline values: CDR1 MNHEY, CDR2 SVGAGI. This CDR3 has 13 residues. The J segment lost 5 bases and the V segment lost 6 bases, leaving 4 bases of the junction unmatched. The CDR3 spells CASRPDRGTEAFF. The CDR3 coding sequence is TGTGCCAGCAGACCGGACAGGGGTACTGAAGCTTTCTTT.

This clonotype was observed many times. J is TRBJ1-6 and V is TRBV6-5; no firm D call. Germline CDR1 reads MNHEY; CDR2 reads SVGAGI. This CDR3 is 13 amino acids long. Trimming removed 0 bases from V and 9 bases from J, with 6 bases in between. The CDR3 DNA reads as TGTGCCAGCAGTTACTCGACGAGTTCACCCCTCCACTTT. It encodes CASSYSTSSPLHF.

This sequence joins TRBV29-1 and TRBJ2-2; 9 nucleotides agree with TRBD2. Trimming cost V 7 bases and J 3 bases; bases outside gene matches: 3. This CDR3 spans 13 amino acids. CDR1 is SQVTM, CDR2 ANQGSEA, per germline. As DNA, the CDR3 is TGCAGCGCGAGACTAGCGGACACCGGGGAGCTGTTTTTT. Translating gives CSARLADTGELFF.

This clonotype was recorded at least ten times. The chain combines TRBV4-1 with TRBJ1-2; 8 nucleotides match TRBD1. The V gene end was trimmed by 0 bases and the J gene end by 7 bases; junction bases not matched to a gene: 10. Germline V lookup: CDR1 MGHRA, CDR2 YSYEKL. This CDR3 has 16 amino acids. The CDR3 region has the DNA TGCGCCAGCAGCCAAGAACCCCAACAGGGGGTGAGTGGCTACACCTTC. Its translation is CASSQEPQQGVSGYTF.

The V call is TRBV30, the J call TRBJ1-2; 7 bases align to TRBD1. This CDR3 region has 13 residues. V shed 3 bases and J 2 bases; nucleotides not matched to a gene: 3. CDR1 is GTSNPN, CDR2 SVGIG, per germline (reference sequence). CDR3 loop: CAWRPGQNYGYTF. The CDR3 DNA follows: TGTGCCTGGAGACCGGGACAGAACTATGGCTACACCTTC. The full variable domain, completed using reference TRBV30 and TRBJ1-2, is SQTIHQWPATLVQPVGSPLSLECTVEGTSNPNLYWYRQAAGRGLQLLFYSVGIGQISSEVPQNLSASRPQDRQFILSSKKLLLSDSGFYLCAWRPGQNYGYTFGSGTRLTVV.

This clonotype was counted only a few times. This chain connects TRBV10-2 to TRBJ2-7, with D perhaps TRBD1 or TRBD2 (5 bases each). V lost 0 bases and J lost 2, with 8 bases in between. Germline CDR1 reads WSHSY; CDR2 reads SAAADI. This CDR3 is built from 14 residues. The CDR3, as DNA: TGCGCCAGCAGTGAGTCGTGGGGACCCTACGAGCAGTACTTC. This translates into CASSESWGPYEQYF.

The V call is TRBV18, the J call TRBJ2-1, with a weak D call TRBD1 (6 bases). This CDR3 has 14 amino acids. V was cut by 6 bases and J by 6 bases, with 15 bases left in between. Germline V gives CDR1 KGHSH, CDR2 LQKENI. The CDR3 reads CASSLGGPRNEQFF. The CDR3 region has the DNA TGTGCCAGCTCCCTAGGGGGACCACGCAATGAGCAGTTCTTC.

This clonotype was seen a few times. V is TRBV5-1 and J is TRBJ2-1; tentative D call: TRBD1 (5 bases). Germline V gene lookup returns CDR1 SGHRS and CDR2 YFSETQ. This CDR3 comprises 15 residues. The ends were cut back, 5 bases at V and 1 base at J, with 13 bases in the middle. In nucleotides, the CDR3 is TGCGCCAGCAGGACACAGGTGGGTTCCTACAATGAGCAGTTCTTC. It translates to CASRTQVGSYNEQFF.

Ten or more counts support this clonotype. CDR3 bases: TGTGCCAGCAGCCAAGATACAGCAGGGGGCTATACTGAAGCTTTCTTT. As protein: CASSQDTAGGYTEAFF. V gene TRBV4-2 combines with J gene TRBJ1-1, with 8 bases aligning to TRBD1. After removal of 0 bases from V and 5 bases from J, the junction contained 8 bases not matched to a gene. CDR1 is LGHNA, CDR2 YNFKEQ, per germline. This CDR3 spans 16 amino acids.

This clonotype was observed a few times. This chain joins TRBV20-1 and TRBJ2-1; TRBD2 matches at 9 bases. This CDR3 contains 14 residues. Per the germline V gene, CDR1 is DFQATT and CDR2 is SNEGSKA (reference sequence). V dropped 6 bases and J dropped 2; count of bases not matched to a gene: 5. The CDR3 coding sequence is TGCAGTGCCAAGACTAGCGGACCCTACAATGAGCAGTTCTTC. Translated: CSAKTSGPYNEQFF.

The rearrangement joins TRBV19 to TRBJ1-4, with 8 positions matching TRBD1. J was trimmed by 3 bases and V by 4 bases; bases with no gene match: 7. Germline lookup yields CDR1 LNHDA and CDR2 SQIVND (reference sequence). The CDR3 covers 16 residues. The CDR3 reads CASSRSPTGANEKLFF. DNA for the CDR3: TGTGCCAGTAGTAGATCTCCGACAGGGGCTAATGAAAAACTGTTTTTT.

The chain employs TRBV9 and TRBJ2-3, with no clear D. V lost 1 base to trimming and J lost 4 bases, with 7 bases between them. CDR3 length: 13 amino acids. CDR1 SGDLS and CDR2 YYNGEE come from the germline V gene. The CDR3 spells CASSVNYPDTQYF. DNA of the CDR3: TGTGCCAGCAGCGTAAACTACCCAGATACGCAGTATTTT.

Turning to this clonotype: It may be a read error: a sequence one base away is much more abundant. This rearrangement joins TRBV19 to TRBJ2-6, with 7 bases matching TRBD1. This CDR3 comprises 19 residues. Germline V gives CDR1 LNHDA, CDR2 SQIVND (reference sequence). The CDR3 DNA reads TGTGTCAGTAGTAACAGGCCGGGACAGTTCCCCTCTGGGGCCAACGTCCTGACTTTC. Protein: CVSSNRPGQFPSGANVLTF.

This clonotype was seen repeatedly, ten times or more. The CDR3 loop is CSAREGGTVVNQPQHF. CDR3 sequence (DNA): TGCAGTGCTAGAGAAGGGGGGACGGTCGTCAATCAGCCCCAGCATTTT. The rearrangement joins TRBV20-1 to TRBJ1-5; tentative D call: TRBD1 (6 bases). The length of the CDR3 is 16 residues. Germline values: CDR1 DFQATT, CDR2 SNEGSKA (reference sequence). Trimming removed 0 bases at V and 3 bases at J, with 15 bases between.

The table lists this clonotype with many counts. The chain joins TRBV12-3 or TRBV12-4 to TRBJ1-5; D call uncertain. The CDR3 totals 12 residues. Between the trimmed V and J ends, which lost 9 bases and 0 bases, there was a span of 6 bases. The CDR3 sequence: CASTHSNQPQHF. In DNA, the CDR3 is TGTGCCAGTACACATAGCAATCAGCCCCAGCATTTT.

Many counts were recorded for this clonotype. The rearrangement joins TRBV29-1 to TRBJ2-7; 8 nucleotides agree with TRBD2. The ends lost 1 base at V and 3 bases at J; junction bases unmatched: 5. Germline V gives CDR1 SQVTM, CDR2 ANQGSEA. This CDR3 comprises 14 residues. CDR3 protein: CSVEVGLESYEQYF. The CDR3 DNA follows: TGCAGCGTTGAAGTGGGACTAGAGAGCTACGAGCAGTACTTC.

This clonotype has at least ten counts. The chain combines TRBV12-3 or TRBV12-4 with TRBJ1-5; 12 nucleotides line up with TRBD1. The CDR3 covers 16 residues. Unmatched junction bases numbered 4, after V lost 1 base and J lost 6 bases. The CDR3 DNA follows: TGTGCCAGCAGTTTAGTGGGGACAGGGGGCGGTCAGCCCCAGCATTTT. Encoded protein: CASSLVGTGGGQPQHF.

J is TRBJ2-3 and V is TRBV4-2, with D uncertain. CDR1 LGHNA and CDR2 YNFKEQ come from the germline V gene. This CDR3 is built from 16 residues. Trimming took 4 bases from V and 4 from J, leaving 18 bases between them. The CDR3 spells CASSRNEKEYADTQYF. CDR3 nucleotides: TGTGCCAGCAGCCGTAACGAGAAGGAGTACGCAGATACGCAGTATTTT.

The V gene is TRBV7-2, the J gene TRBJ2-1; D possibly corresponds to TRBD2 (5 bases). The V gene lost 5 bases and the J gene lost 3 bases, with 14 bases spanning the gap. This CDR3 region has 15 residues. Germline V CDR1 and CDR2: SGHTA, FQGNSA. The CDR3 bases are TGTGCCAGCAGCCAACCCGACTACCACTACAATGAGCAGTTCTTC. Translating it yields CASSQPDYHYNEQFF.

This clonotype was counted ten times or more. The chain uses TRBV20-1 and TRBJ2-3; D is perhaps TRBD2 (5 bases). CDR1 and CDR2 from the germline V gene are DFQATT and SNEGSKA (reference sequence). Trimming left V 0 bases short and J 4 bases short, with 11 bases between. CDR3 length: 14 residues. CDR3 DNA sequence: TGCAGTGCTAGAGATCCGAGCGGCGCAGATACGCAGTATTTT. It translates to CSARDPSGADTQYF.

This sequence joins TRBV6-2 or TRBV6-3 and TRBJ2-4; TRBD1 matches 8 bases. Germline V CDR1 and CDR2: MNHEY, SVGEGT. This CDR3 spans 15 amino acids. V gave up 6 bases and J gave up 6 bases; unmatched junction bases: 10. The CDR3 here is CASRTDRGRGNIQYF. The CDR3, as DNA: TGTGCCAGCAGGACAGACAGGGGCCGAGGAAACATTCAGTACTTC.

At least ten counts were recorded for this clonotype. This chain joins TRBV9 and TRBJ2-7; D is tentatively TRBD1 or TRBD2 (5 bases each). The CDR3 sequence is 12 residues long. CDR1 SGDLS and CDR2 YYNGEE come from the germline V gene. Between the trimmed V and J ends, which lost 3 bases and 3 bases, there was a span of 7 bases. The DNA of the CDR3 is TGTGCCAGCAGCGGGGACGGCTACGAGCAGTACTTC. Encoded protein: CASSGDGYEQYF.

This clonotype was seen more than once but under ten times. This rearrangement joins TRBV7-2 to TRBJ2-7, with D maybe TRBD2 (5 bases). Germline loops: CDR1 SGHTA, CDR2 FQGNSA. Trimming left V 1 base short and J 1 base short, with 17 bases between. This CDR3 region has 17 residues. The chain's CDR3 is CASSLGQGGRRSYEQYF. Written as DNA, the CDR3 is TGTGCCAGCAGCTTAGGGCAAGGCGGGCGGAGATCCTACGAGCAGTACTTC.

This clonotype was detected ten times or more. The chain uses TRBV12-3 or TRBV12-4 and TRBJ2-1, with 10 nucleotides matching TRBD2. This CDR3 contains 14 residues. The V segment lost 7 bases and the J segment 7 bases; nucleotides outside the gene matches: 7. In DNA form, the CDR3 reads TGTGCCAGCACTCCGGCGGGACTAGCGAATGAGCAGTTCTTC. Its protein product is CASTPAGLANEQFF.